This T cell receptor beta chain derives from a study of graft-versus-host responses after intestinal transplantation. As for the study in general: Anti-thymocyte globulin served as induction for all recipients, who then took tacrolimus and steroids for three to four years. Overall study findings and caveats: GvH clones occurred in recipient marrow; some first appeared in ileum or blood. Early HvG declines after transplant were associated with peak circulating GvH clone levels.

Repertoires were generated with immunoSEQ multiplex PCR, while TCRdb's copy carries only in-frame clones and drops some. The data contain around 39,000 clones, over 85% of them singletons. For this clone: Antigen unknown.

The CDR3 has 13 residues. Trimming took 6 bases from V and 0 from J, leaving 5 bases between them. Per germline, CDR1 MNHEY and CDR2 SMNVEV (reference sequence). The clonotype was recovered from a human patient who received an intestinal transplant, so some T cells may come from the graft donor. The chain links TRBV27 to TRBJ1-4; the D is unclear. This sample comprised PBMCs, obtained 267 days after transplant. The CDR3 DNA is TGTGCCAGCAGACAGACAACTAATGAAAAACTGTTTTTT. Protein product: CASRQTTNEKLFF.